One and the same sample provided the 21 T cell receptor beta chains below, sequenced in a study of blood T cell repertoires in COVID-19. Here immunoSEQ multiplex PCR was the method, and the copy in TCRdb shows in-frame clones only, minus some. The table has 250,000 to 350,000 clones, approximately 92% seen once. The specimen was PBMCs or T cells enriched from blood (not recorded which). The receptors originated from a woman aged 18-30 years who had recovered from COVID-19.

This clone has only one observation. The chain employs TRBV6-5 and TRBJ1-1, with TRBD1 as a possible D gene (6 bases). Trimming cost V 6 bases and J 1 base, with 12 bases left between them. Germline V gene data show CDR1 as MNHEY and CDR2 as SVGAGI. The CDR3 runs 14 residues. CDR3 in amino acids: CASSPGTRNTEAFF. The CDR3 nucleotides read TGTGCCAGCAGCCCCGGGACACGGAACACTGAAGCTTTCTTT.

The V and J genes are TRBV5-1 and TRBJ2-2; 11 nucleotides align to TRBD1. The ends lost 3 bases at V and 6 bases at J; junction bases unmatched: 7. CDR1 and CDR2 from the germline V gene are SGHRS and YFSETQ. This CDR3 has 16 residues. CDR3 sequence reads: CASSSHPGQGAGELFF. The CDR3 DNA reads TGCGCCAGCAGCTCCCATCCGGGACAGGGGGCCGGGGAGCTGTTTTTT.

V usage is TRBV15 and J usage is TRBJ2-5; 9 positions agree with TRBD1. There are 18 residues in the CDR3. With V trimmed by 0 bases and J by 2 bases, 10 bases remained unmatched. Germline V gene lookup returns CDR1 LNHNV and CDR2 YYDKDF (reference sequence). In DNA, the CDR3 is TGTGCCACCAGCAGAGATCGTAGGGGACAGGGACCTCAAGAGACCCAGTACTTC. It translates to CATSRDRRGQGPQETQYF.

This clone came up a few times. The V call is TRBV5-1, the J call TRBJ1-4; TRBD1 matches 7 bases. The germline gives CDR1 SGHRS, CDR2 YFSETQ. The CDR3 consists of 15 residues. V was pared by 0 bases and J by 3 bases, with 2 bases of the junction left unmatched. Here the CDR3 reads CASSLVGTANEKLFF. In DNA form, the CDR3 reads TGCGCCAGCAGCTTGGTCGGGACAGCTAATGAAAAACTGTTTTTT. Based on the CDR3 plus reference TRBV5-1 and TRBJ1-4, the full variable domain is KAGVTQTPRYLIKTRGQQVTLSCSPISGHRSVSWYQQTPGQGLQFLFEYFSETQRNKGNFPGRFSGRQFSNSRSEMNVSTLELGDSALYLCASSLVGTANEKLFFGSGTQLSVL.

The chain combines TRBV6-5 with TRBJ1-4, with D possibly matching TRBD1 (6 bases). CDR1 is MNHEY, CDR2 SVGAGI, per germline. The CDR3 is made up of 15 amino acids. Trimming shortened V by 5 bases and J by 5 bases, and 15 bases separated the two germline ends. The CDR3 loop reads CASSTTGQLNEKLFF. CDR3 bases: TGTGCCAGCAGTACGACAGGCCAGCTAAATGAAAAACTGTTTTTT.

The genes are TRBV29-1 and TRBJ2-3, with 8 bases matching TRBD1. The germline CDR1 and CDR2 sequences are SQVTM and ANQGSEA. Trimming cost V 4 bases and J 6 bases; bases outside gene matches: 3. The CDR3 consists of 12 residues. CDR3 loop: CSVGGQDDTQYF. The CDR3 region has the DNA TGCAGCGTTGGGGGACAGGATGATACGCAGTATTTT.

This chain uses TRBV5-1 with TRBJ2-7, with D unclear. CDR3 length: 14 amino acids. The germline V and J ends were trimmed by 0 bases and 3 bases, with 10 bases remaining between them. Per the germline V gene, CDR1 is SGHRS and CDR2 is YFSETQ. In DNA, the CDR3 is TGCGCCAGCAGCTTGGACGGTACCAACTACGAGCAGTACTTC. Amino acids: CASSLDGTNYEQYF.

This chain joins TRBV5-1 and TRBJ1-6, with D perhaps TRBD1 (6 bases). The CDR3 totals 15 residues. Germline lookup yields CDR1 SGHRS and CDR2 YFSETQ. The V end lost 5 bases, the J end lost 8 bases, and 17 bases lay between the germline ends. CDR3 in amino acids: CASRRESRGDSPLHF. The CDR3 DNA reads TGCGCCAGCAGGAGAGAGAGCAGGGGTGATTCACCCCTCCACTTT. The full variable domain, with the rest looked up from reference TRBV5-1 and TRBJ1-6, is KAGVTQTPRYLIKTRGQQVTLSCSPISGHRSVSWYQQTPGQGLQFLFEYFSETQRNKGNFPGRFSGRQFSNSRSEMNVSTLELGDSALYLCASRRESRGDSPLHFGNGTRLTVT.

The chain employs TRBV6-5 and TRBJ1-2; maybe TRBD1 (5 bases). The CDR3 runs to 14 residues. CDR1 is MNHEY and CDR2 is SVGAGI in the germline V gene. Trimming removed 6 bases from V and 2 bases from J, with 13 bases in between. The CDR3 reads CASRRPGGNYGYTF. CDR3 DNA: TGTGCCAGCAGGCGTCCGGGGGGGAACTATGGCTACACCTTC.

This clone appeared a few times. This chain's CDR3 is CASSADRRNYGYTF. CDR3 bases: TGTGCCAGCAGCGCGGACAGGCGTAACTATGGCTACACCTTC. The V and J genes are TRBV11-2 and TRBJ1-2; 7 positions match TRBD1. V was pared by 5 bases and J by 1 base, with 4 bases of the junction left unmatched. This CDR3 contains 14 residues. The germline V gene has CDR1 SGHAT and CDR2 FQNNGV.

The V and J genes are TRBV2 and TRBJ2-3, with 13 bases lining up with TRBD2. This CDR3 spans 16 amino acids. V shed 6 bases and J 2 bases; nucleotides not matched to a gene: 5. The germline CDR1 and CDR2 sequences are SNHLY and FYNNEI. The CDR3 coding sequence is TGTGCCAGCAGCGGACTAGCGGGGGCCCTCACAGATACGCAGTATTTT. It is translated as CASSGLAGALTDTQYF.

In nucleotides, the CDR3 is TGTGCCAGTAGTATAGCCCCCCTCGAGGGTTCAAATGAAAAACTGTTTTTT. Its protein is CASSIAPLEGSNEKLFF. The rearrangement links TRBV19 to TRBJ1-4, with D uncertain. V was shortened by 1 base and J by 5 bases, with 17 bases between the two germline ends. Germline loops: CDR1 LNHDA, CDR2 SQIVND (reference sequence). The CDR3 is 17 amino acids. The variable domain in full, with the rest retrieved from reference TRBV19 and TRBJ1-4, is DGGITQSPKYLFRKEGQNVTLSCEQNLNHDAMYWYRQDPGQGLRLIYYSQIVNDFQKGDIAEGYSVSREKKESFPLTVTSAQKNPTAFYLCASSIAPLEGSNEKLFFGSGTQLSVL.

The chain recombines TRBV2 with TRBJ2-1; D gene ambiguous. Germline lookup yields CDR1 SNHLY and CDR2 FYNNEI. CDR3 length equals 9 residues. The V gene lost 11 bases and the J gene lost 6 bases, with 5 bases spanning the gap. CDR3 residues: CAHSNEQFF. The CDR3 nucleotides are TGTGCCCACAGCAATGAGCAGTTCTTC.

The rearrangement links TRBV5-6 to TRBJ2-5; no definite D call. The CDR3 has 16 amino acids. Trimming took off 0 bases at V and 4 bases at J, with 16 bases between the two ends. CDR1 is SGHDT, CDR2 YYEEEE, per germline. The CDR3 nucleotides are TGTGCCAGCAGCTTGGATTTGGTGAGGCCCCGAGAGACCCAGTACTTC. It translates to CASSLDLVRPRETQYF.

The gene calls are TRBV2 and TRBJ1-5; TRBD1 matches at 11 bases. This CDR3 is built from 15 residues. Germline V CDR1 and CDR2: SNHLY, FYNNEI. Unmatched junction bases numbered 6, after V lost 5 bases and J lost 6 bases. CDR3 sequence reads: CASSTWTGGGQPQHF. CDR3 in DNA: TGTGCCAGCAGTACCTGGACAGGGGGCGGTCAGCCCCAGCATTTT.

Note on this clone: Other DNA sequences in the sample encode the same CDR3. This chain joins TRBV5-1 and TRBJ2-7; 8 nucleotides match TRBD2. Looked up from germline, CDR1 is SGHRS and CDR2 is YFSETQ. The CDR3 length is 14 residues. Losses at the gene ends were 3 bases for V and 2 bases for J; bases not matched to a gene: 4. The CDR3 region is CASSSTGGPYEQYF. The CDR3, as DNA: TGCGCCAGCAGCTCTACGGGGGGGCCCTACGAGCAGTACTTC.

The chain recombines TRBV5-4 with TRBJ1-1; tentative D call: TRBD1 (5 bases). V was cut by 2 bases and J by 4 bases, with 18 bases left in between. There are 16 residues in the CDR3. Germline lookup yields CDR1 SGHNT and CDR2 YYREEE (reference sequence). For the CDR3, the DNA is TGTGCCAGCAGCTTACCGGGAGGGGACGTAAGCACTGAAGCTTTCTTT. It translates to CASSLPGGDVSTEAFF.

The genes are TRBV5-1 and TRBJ2-5; TRBD1 matches 7 bases. Germline CDR1 reads SGHRS; CDR2 reads YFSETQ. The junction had 5 bases not matched to a gene; V was cut back by 1 base and J by 2 bases. The CDR3 covers 15 residues. The CDR3 DNA follows: TGCGCCAGCAGCTTGATATCGGGACAGCAAGAGACCCAGTACTTC. It translates to CASSLISGQQETQYF.

The rearrangement uses TRBV6-5 and TRBJ1-2; D possibly corresponds to TRBD1 (6 bases). Between the trimmed V and J ends, which lost 2 bases and 2 bases, there was a span of 15 bases. Germline values: CDR1 MNHEY, CDR2 SVGAGI. This CDR3 is 16 amino acids long. CDR3 region: CASSYLRGQQNYGYTF. DNA for the CDR3: TGTGCCAGCAGTTACCTTCGGGGACAACAAAACTATGGCTACACCTTC.

V is TRBV6-5 and J is TRBJ2-3; TRBD2 aligns across 8 bases. CDR1 and CDR2 (germline): MNHEY, SVGAGI. The CDR3 contains 14 residues. V lost 8 bases and J lost 2; bases outside the gene matches: 6. CDR3 sequence: CASGSGGATDTQYF. The CDR3 bases are TGTGCCAGCGGAAGCGGGGGCGCCACAGATACGCAGTATTTT.

The genes are TRBV10-1 and TRBJ2-2; D remains unclear. This CDR3 comprises 15 residues. Germline V gene lookup returns CDR1 WNHNN and CDR2 SYGVQD (reference sequence). Between the trimmed V and J ends, which lost 3 bases and 5 bases, there was a span of 13 bases. The CDR3 DNA reads as TGCGCCAGCAGTGAAGCTCAGCGCCGGACCGGGGAGCTGTTTTTT. The encoded protein is CASSEAQRRTGELFF.